The next 24 T cell receptor beta chains were all read from a single sample in a study of graft-versus-host responses after intestinal transplantation. These receptors' targets are unknown. Using immunoSEQ multiplex PCR, the repertoire was profiled, and TCRdb retains in-frame clones only, with some absent. This sample has 100,000 or so clones, with 80% to 95% found just once. The source was unstimulated CD4+ T cells sorted from spleen or lymph node cells, collected before intestinal transplant. These receptors all stem from a human donor who received an intestinal transplant.

The chain carries TRBV5-6 and TRBJ1-4; 7 bases align to TRBD1. CDR3 length: 15 residues. V dropped 4 bases and J dropped 8; count of bases not matched to a gene: 11. Germline V CDR1 and CDR2: SGHDT, YYEEEE. The CDR3 nucleotides are TGTGCCAGCAGCAACGGACAGGTTGTTATGGAAAAACTGTTTTTT. This sequence encodes CASSNGQVVMEKLFF.

V and J are TRBV18 and TRBJ1-3, with 7 bases that match TRBD1. V shed 3 bases, J shed 2 bases, and the junction held 1 base outside the gene matches. The CDR3 spans 14 residues. Germline V lookup: CDR1 KGHSH, CDR2 LQKENI. This CDR3 reads CASSPDRAGNTIYF. The CDR3 bases are TGTGCCAGCTCACCCGACAGGGCTGGAAACACCATATATTTT. Complete variable domain (other parts from reference TRBV18 and TRBJ1-3): NAGVMQNPRHLVRRRGQEARLRCSPMKGHSHVYWYRQLPEEGLKFMVYLQKENIIDESGMPKERFSAEFPKEGPSILRIQQVVRGDSAAYFCASSPDRAGNTIYFGEGSWLTVV.

V is TRBV5-4 and J is TRBJ2-6; 10 nucleotides agree with TRBD2. V was pared by 1 base and J by 2 bases, with 9 bases of the junction left unmatched. The CDR3 totals 19 residues. Germline CDR1 reads SGHNT; CDR2 reads YYREEE (reference sequence). The CDR3 bases are TGTGCCAGCAGCTTGTGGTTAGCTAGCGGGAGCCCTGGGGCCAACGTCCTGACTTTC. Protein sequence: CASSLWLASGSPGANVLTF.

This sequence joins TRBV7-2 and TRBJ1-3; D might be TRBD1 (5 bases). The germline CDR1 and CDR2 sequences are SGHTA and FQGNSA. V was shortened by 1 base and J by 2 bases, with 9 bases between the two germline ends. The CDR3 is 15 residues long. The CDR3 loop is CASSLVWGAGNTIYF. The CDR3 DNA is TGTGCCAGCAGCTTAGTCTGGGGGGCTGGAAACACCATATATTTT.

The chain carries TRBV7-9 and TRBJ2-5, with D perhaps matching TRBD2 (7 bases). Germline V gene sequence: CDR1 SEHNR, CDR2 FQNEAQ (reference sequence). The CDR3 spans 15 residues. V was clipped by 2 bases and J by 4 bases, with 14 bases between them. The CDR3 region is CASSLMWGGPETQYF. CDR3 coding DNA: TGTGCCAGCAGCTTAATGTGGGGGGGCCCAGAGACCCAGTACTTC.

The rearrangement links TRBV11-2 to TRBJ2-7; a possible D gene is TRBD2 (6 bases). The CDR3 loop spans 14 amino acids. The V end was cut by 1 base, the J end by 3 bases, with 10 bases between. Germline lookup yields CDR1 SGHAT and CDR2 FQNNGV. CDR3 sequence reads: CASSLGGRGYEQYF. The CDR3 DNA is TGTGCCAGCAGCTTAGGAGGGCGGGGCTACGAGCAGTACTTC. Supplemented by reference TRBV11-2 and TRBJ2-7, the full variable domain reads EAGVAQSPRYKIIEKRQSVAFWCNPISGHATLYWYQQILGQGPKLLIQFQNNGVVDDSQLPKDRFSAERLKGVDSTLKIQPAKLEDSAVYLCASSLGGRGYEQYFGPGTRLTVT.

The chain links TRBV5-1 to TRBJ2-5, with 16 bases matching TRBD2. V was clipped by 4 bases and J by 4 bases; unmatched bases: 4. CDR1 SGHRS and CDR2 YFSETQ come from the germline V gene. The CDR3 extends over 16 amino acids. CDR3 nucleotide sequence: TGCGCCAGCAGCAGAGGGACTAGCGGGGGGGTAGAGACCCAGTACTTC. Residues: CASSRGTSGGVETQYF. Combining the CDR3 with reference TRBV5-1 and TRBJ2-5 gives the whole variable domain KAGVTQTPRYLIKTRGQQVTLSCSPISGHRSVSWYQQTPGQGLQFLFEYFSETQRNKGNFPGRFSGRQFSNSRSEMNVSTLELGDSALYLCASSRGTSGGVETQYFGPGTRLLVL.

The chain links TRBV19 to TRBJ2-5; 7 nucleotides match TRBD2. This CDR3 has 14 residues. The V and J ends lost 4 bases and 2 bases, in that order; junction bases with no gene match: 4. Germline V gene lookup returns CDR1 LNHDA and CDR2 SQIVND (reference sequence). This CDR3 is CASSRGLNQETQYF. In DNA, the CDR3 is TGTGCCAGTAGTAGGGGACTAAATCAAGAGACCCAGTACTTC.

The rearrangement links TRBV5-1 to TRBJ2-7; the match to TRBD1 covers 11 bases. V lost 0 bases to trimming and J lost 4 bases; unmatched junction nucleotides: 3. The CDR3 extends over 15 amino acids. The germline gives CDR1 SGHRS, CDR2 YFSETQ. The CDR3 DNA is TGCGCCAGCAGCTTGGAGGACAGGGGGCCGTACGAGCAGTACTTC. Amino acid sequence: CASSLEDRGPYEQYF.

V usage is TRBV7-9 and J usage is TRBJ1-1; 7 positions match TRBD1. This CDR3 comprises 15 residues. Losses at the gene ends were 5 bases for V and 3 bases for J; bases not matched to a gene: 9. CDR1 is SEHNR, CDR2 FQNEAQ, per germline (reference sequence). This CDR3 reads CASSARDSRYTEAFF. The CDR3 DNA follows: TGTGCCAGCAGCGCCCGGGACAGCAGGTACACTGAAGCTTTCTTT.

This chain links TRBV2 with TRBJ2-3; D is perhaps TRBD2 (6 bases). The CDR3 extends over 16 amino acids. Per the germline V gene, CDR1 is SNHLY and CDR2 is FYNNEI. With 6 bases removed from V and 4 bases from J, the gap between germline ends came to 20 bases. CDR3 protein: CASRVWGVLGPDTQYF. CDR3 nucleotides: TGTGCCAGCAGGGTCTGGGGGGTGCTCGGGCCAGATACGCAGTATTTT.

This chain links TRBV30 with TRBJ2-5; 9 bases align to TRBD2. This CDR3 region has 14 residues. In germline, CDR1 is GTSNPN, CDR2 SVGIG (reference sequence). After removal of 2 bases from V and 5 bases from J, the junction contained 6 bases not matched to a gene. The CDR3 region has the DNA TGTGCCTGGAGTCCGGGACTAGCAGGCGAGACCCAGTACTTC. It specifies CAWSPGLAGETQYF. Full variable domain (outside the CDR3, taken from reference TRBV30 and TRBJ2-5): SQTIHQWPATLVQPVGSPLSLECTVEGTSNPNLYWYRQAAGRGLQLLFYSVGIGQISSEVPQNLSASRPQDRQFILSSKKLLLSDSGFYLCAWSPGLAGETQYFGPGTRLLVL.

This chain connects TRBV7-2 to TRBJ1-2; TRBD1 matches 9 bases. The CDR3 is 15 residues long. After removal of 5 bases from V and 3 bases from J, the junction contained 7 bases not matched to a gene. Per the germline V gene, CDR1 is SGHTA and CDR2 is FQGNSA. This CDR3 is CASSLPWTGDYGYTF. The CDR3 nucleotides read TGTGCCAGCAGCCTACCATGGACAGGGGACTATGGCTACACCTTC.

J is TRBJ1-5 and V is TRBV19; D gene ambiguous. CDR3 size: 15 residues. Trimming took 1 base from V and 3 from J, leaving 10 bases between them. The germline V gene has CDR1 LNHDA and CDR2 SQIVND (reference sequence). The CDR3 sequence is CASSIAGGINQPQHF. The CDR3 region has the DNA TGTGCCAGTAGTATAGCCGGCGGTATCAATCAGCCCCAGCATTTT.

The chain couples TRBV5-1 to TRBJ2-2, with D possibly matching TRBD2 (6 bases). Germline V lookup: CDR1 SGHRS, CDR2 YFSETQ. CDR3 length: 15 amino acids. The ends were cut back, 5 bases at V and 2 bases at J, with 13 bases in the middle. CDR3 loop: CASSRTGTNTGELFF. The CDR3 DNA reads as TGCGCCAGCAGTCGAACCGGGACTAACACCGGGGAGCTGTTTTTT.

The chain links TRBV5-1 to TRBJ2-5, with 9 bases lining up with TRBD2. Germline values: CDR1 SGHRS, CDR2 YFSETQ. CDR3 length: 15 residues. With V trimmed by 0 bases and J by 3 bases, 3 bases remained unmatched. CDR3 in DNA: TGCGCCAGCAGCTTGGCCTTAGCGGGAGAAGAGACCCAGTACTTC. Protein: CASSLALAGEETQYF.

The J gene is TRBJ1-1, the V gene TRBV4-2; the match to TRBD1 covers 12 bases. Germline CDR1 and CDR2: LGHNA and YNFKEQ. The V gene end was trimmed by 4 bases and the J gene end by 5 bases; junction bases not matched to a gene: 8. This CDR3 is built from 16 residues. CDR3 nucleotides: TGTGCCAGCAGCCGGGGGGGACAGGGGGCAAAAACTGAAGCTTTCTTT. As protein: CASSRGGQGAKTEAFF.

The chain couples TRBV5-8 to TRBJ1-2; no firm D call. V was cut by 5 bases and J by 3 bases, with 11 bases left in between. The germline V gene has CDR1 SGHTS and CDR2 YDEGEE. CDR3 size: 13 residues. Here the CDR3 reads CASRVRRDYGYTF. The CDR3 DNA reads as TGTGCCAGCAGGGTCCGGAGGGACTATGGCTACACCTTC.

This sequence joins TRBV7-8 and TRBJ2-7; unclear D gene. This CDR3 is built from 14 residues. Per germline, CDR1 SGHVS and CDR2 FQNEAQ. V was pared by 2 bases and J by 1 base, with 9 bases between. The CDR3 loop reads CASSLNIGSYEQYF. In nucleotides, the CDR3 is TGTGCCAGCAGCTTAAATATCGGTTCCTACGAGCAGTACTTC. Full variable domain (remainder filled in from reference TRBV7-8 and TRBJ2-7): GAGVSQSPRYKVAKRGQDVALRCDPISGHVSLFWYQQALGQGPEFLTYFQNEAQLDKSGLPSDRFFAERPEGSVSTLKIQRTQQEDSAVYLCASSLNIGSYEQYFGPGTRLTVT.

The V and J genes are TRBV9 and TRBJ2-1; TRBD1 might be the D (6 bases). The CDR3 extends over 17 amino acids. Germline values: CDR1 SGDLS, CDR2 YYNGEE. V shed 2 bases and J shed 4 bases, with 19 bases lying between them. Written as DNA, the CDR3 is TGTGCCAGCAGCGTTATGAACCGGACAGAGGGGTACAATGAGCAGTTCTTC. Its protein is CASSVMNRTEGYNEQFF. The variable domain in full, with the rest retrieved from reference TRBV9 and TRBJ2-1, is DSGVTQTPKHLITATGQRVTLRCSPRSGDLSVYWYQQSLDQGLQFLIQYYNGEERAKGNILERFSAQQFPDLHSELNLSSLELGDSALYFCASSVMNRTEGYNEQFFGPGTRLTVL.

The gene calls are TRBV6-1 and TRBJ1-2; no firm D call. The length of the CDR3 is 13 residues. CDR1 MNHNS and CDR2 SASEGT come from the germline V gene. V was clipped by 3 bases and J by 5 bases, with 10 bases between them. Written as DNA, the CDR3 is TGTGCCAGCAGTGACAGACCGACTTATGGCTACACCTTC. Translated: CASSDRPTYGYTF.

This chain connects TRBV5-4 to TRBJ1-1; D not resolved. Germline V gene lookup returns CDR1 SGHNT and CDR2 YYREEE (reference sequence). This CDR3 is 13 amino acids long. V was trimmed by 7 bases and J by 1 base, leaving 11 bases between them. The CDR3 coding sequence is TGTGCCAGCCGCGGGTCAGAGAACACTGAAGCTTTCTTT. This translates into CASRGSENTEAFF.

Only one count was recorded for this clone. The J gene is TRBJ1-5, the V gene TRBV20-1; no reliable D call. CDR1 is DFQATT and CDR2 is SNEGSKA in the germline V gene (reference sequence). Trimming pared 5 bases from V and 9 bases from J, leaving 11 bases between. This CDR3 has 11 residues. The CDR3 region is CSAEGSRPQHF. In DNA form, the CDR3 reads TGCAGTGCTGAGGGATCCCGGCCCCAGCATTTT.

The chain uses TRBV18 and TRBJ2-2; D is undetermined. CDR3 length: 11 amino acids. Trimming removed 6 bases at V and 6 bases at J, with 5 bases between. Germline V CDR1 and CDR2: KGHSH, LQKENI. The CDR3 nucleotides are TGTGCCAGCTCTCTATCCGGGGAGCTGTTTTTT. It is translated as CASSLSGELFF.